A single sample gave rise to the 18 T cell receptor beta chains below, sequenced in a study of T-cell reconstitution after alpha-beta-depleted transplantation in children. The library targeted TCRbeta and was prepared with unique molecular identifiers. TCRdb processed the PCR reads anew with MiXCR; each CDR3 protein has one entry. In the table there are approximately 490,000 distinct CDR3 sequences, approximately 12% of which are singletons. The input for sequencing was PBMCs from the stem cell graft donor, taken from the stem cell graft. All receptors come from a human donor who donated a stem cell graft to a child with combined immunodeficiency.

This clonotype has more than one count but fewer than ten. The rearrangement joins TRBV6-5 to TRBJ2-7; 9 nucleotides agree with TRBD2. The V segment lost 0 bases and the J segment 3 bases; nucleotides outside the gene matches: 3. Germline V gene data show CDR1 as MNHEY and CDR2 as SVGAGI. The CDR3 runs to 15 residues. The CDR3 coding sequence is TGTGCCAGCAGTTACTCACGACTAGCGGACTACGAGCAGTACTTC. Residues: CASSYSRLADYEQYF.

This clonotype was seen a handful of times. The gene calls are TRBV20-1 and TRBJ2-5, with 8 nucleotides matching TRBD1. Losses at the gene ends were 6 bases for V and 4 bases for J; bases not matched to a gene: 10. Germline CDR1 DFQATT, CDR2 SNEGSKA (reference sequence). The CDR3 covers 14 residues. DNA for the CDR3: TGCAGTGCCCAAGGACAGGGCAGGGGAGAGACCCAGTACTTC. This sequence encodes CSAQGQGRGETQYF.

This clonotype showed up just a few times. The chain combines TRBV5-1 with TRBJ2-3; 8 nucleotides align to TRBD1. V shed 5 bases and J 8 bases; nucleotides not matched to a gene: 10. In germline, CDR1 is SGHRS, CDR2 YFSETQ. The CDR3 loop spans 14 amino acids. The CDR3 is CASSFGQGVGTQYF. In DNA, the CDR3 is TGCGCCAGCAGTTTCGGACAGGGAGTTGGTACGCAGTATTTT.

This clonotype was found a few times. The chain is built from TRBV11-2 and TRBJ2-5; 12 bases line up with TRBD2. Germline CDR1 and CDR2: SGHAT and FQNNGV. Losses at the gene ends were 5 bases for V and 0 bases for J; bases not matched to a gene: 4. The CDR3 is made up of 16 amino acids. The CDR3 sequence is CASSLTSGGHQETQYF. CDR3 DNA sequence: TGTGCCAGCAGCCTGACTAGCGGGGGTCACCAAGAGACCCAGTACTTC.

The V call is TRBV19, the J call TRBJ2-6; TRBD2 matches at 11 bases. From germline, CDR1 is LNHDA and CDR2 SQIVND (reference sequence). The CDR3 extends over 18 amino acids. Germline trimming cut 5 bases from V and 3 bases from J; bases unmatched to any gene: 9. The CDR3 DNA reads TGTGCCAGTAGTGCGGGACTAGCGGTTCTGGGTGGGGCCAACGTCCTGACTTTC. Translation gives CASSAGLAVLGGANVLTF.

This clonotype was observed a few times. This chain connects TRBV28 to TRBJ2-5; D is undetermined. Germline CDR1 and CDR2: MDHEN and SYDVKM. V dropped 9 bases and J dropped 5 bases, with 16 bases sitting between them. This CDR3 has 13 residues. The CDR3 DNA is TGTGCCAGTCGACCCCCGTCCCCGGAGACCCAGTACTTC. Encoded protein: CASRPPSPETQYF.

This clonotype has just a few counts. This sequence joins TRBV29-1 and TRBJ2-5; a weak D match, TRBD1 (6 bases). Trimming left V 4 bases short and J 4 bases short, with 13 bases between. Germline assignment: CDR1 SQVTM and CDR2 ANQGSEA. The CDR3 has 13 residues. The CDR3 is CSVGSNRVETQYF. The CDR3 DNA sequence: TGCAGCGTTGGGAGTAACAGGGTAGAGACCCAGTACTTC.

The CDR3 nucleotides read TGTGCCAGCAGCTCTACCGGTCGAGCCTACGAGCAGTACTTC. Its translation: CASSSTGRAYEQYF. The V and J genes are TRBV7-9 and TRBJ2-7, with unresolved D. Germline values: CDR1 SEHNR, CDR2 FQNEAQ (reference sequence). This CDR3 contains 14 residues. The germline V and J ends were trimmed by 4 bases and 2 bases, with 12 bases remaining between them.

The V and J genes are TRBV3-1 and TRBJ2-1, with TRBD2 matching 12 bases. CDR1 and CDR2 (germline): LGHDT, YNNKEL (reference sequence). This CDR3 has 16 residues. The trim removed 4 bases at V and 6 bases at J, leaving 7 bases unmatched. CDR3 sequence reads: CASSRRASGGGNEQFF. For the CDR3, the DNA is TGTGCCAGCAGCCGGCGAGCTAGCGGGGGGGGCAATGAGCAGTTCTTC.

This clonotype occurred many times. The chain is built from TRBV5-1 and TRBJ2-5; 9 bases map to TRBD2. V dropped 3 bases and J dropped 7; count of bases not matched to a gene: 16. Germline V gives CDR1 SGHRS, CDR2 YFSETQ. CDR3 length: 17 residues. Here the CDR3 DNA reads TGCGCCAGCAGCTCACATTTGACTAGCGGAGGGGAAGGGACCCAGTACTTC. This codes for CASSSHLTSGGEGTQYF.

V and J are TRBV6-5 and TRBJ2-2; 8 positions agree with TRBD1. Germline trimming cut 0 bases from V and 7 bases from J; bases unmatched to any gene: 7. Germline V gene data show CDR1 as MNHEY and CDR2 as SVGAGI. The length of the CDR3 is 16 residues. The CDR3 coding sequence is TGTGCCAGCAGTTACTCACCCAGGGGGCGTAGCGGGGAGCTGTTTTTT. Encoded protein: CASSYSPRGRSGELFF.

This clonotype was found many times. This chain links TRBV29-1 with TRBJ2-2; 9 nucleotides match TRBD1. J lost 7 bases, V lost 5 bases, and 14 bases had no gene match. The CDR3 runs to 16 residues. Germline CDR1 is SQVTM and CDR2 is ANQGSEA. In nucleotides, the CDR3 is TGCAGCGTTACAAACCCGACAGGGGGGTTTGGCGGGGAGCTGTTTTTT. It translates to CSVTNPTGGFGGELFF.

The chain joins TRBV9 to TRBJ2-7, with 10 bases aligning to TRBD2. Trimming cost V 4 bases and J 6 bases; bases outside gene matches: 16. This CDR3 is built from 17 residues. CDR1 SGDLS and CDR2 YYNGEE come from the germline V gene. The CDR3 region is CASSSQVSSGRTGEQYF. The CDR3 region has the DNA TGTGCCAGCAGCTCCCAGGTTTCTAGCGGGAGAACGGGCGAGCAGTACTTC.

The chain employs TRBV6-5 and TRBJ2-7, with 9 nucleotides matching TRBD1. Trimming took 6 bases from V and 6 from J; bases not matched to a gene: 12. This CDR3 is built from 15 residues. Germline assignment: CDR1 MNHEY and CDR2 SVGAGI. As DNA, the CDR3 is TGTGCCAGCAGCCGAGACCCCGGGACAGGGTCCGAGCAGTACTTC. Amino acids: CASSRDPGTGSEQYF.

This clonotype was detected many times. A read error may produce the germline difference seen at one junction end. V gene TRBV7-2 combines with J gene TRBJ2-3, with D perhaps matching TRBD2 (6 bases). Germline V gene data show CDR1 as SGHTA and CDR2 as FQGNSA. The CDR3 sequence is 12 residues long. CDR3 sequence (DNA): TGTGCCAGCAGCTTAGCTGGAGCTAGCGTGGATTTT. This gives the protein CASSLAGASVDF.

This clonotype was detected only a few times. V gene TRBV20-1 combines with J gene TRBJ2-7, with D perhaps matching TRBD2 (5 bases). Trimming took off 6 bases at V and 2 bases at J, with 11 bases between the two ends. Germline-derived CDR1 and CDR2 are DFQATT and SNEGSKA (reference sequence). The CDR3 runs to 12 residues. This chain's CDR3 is CSALLGPYEQYF. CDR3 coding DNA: TGCAGTGCCCTACTAGGCCCCTACGAGCAGTACTTC.

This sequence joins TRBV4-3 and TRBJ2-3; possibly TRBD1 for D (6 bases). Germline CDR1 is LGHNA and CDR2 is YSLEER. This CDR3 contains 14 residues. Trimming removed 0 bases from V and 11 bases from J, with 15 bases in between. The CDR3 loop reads CASSQERSQGVQYF. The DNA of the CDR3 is TGCGCCAGCAGCCAAGAGCGTTCACAGGGAGTGCAGTATTTT.

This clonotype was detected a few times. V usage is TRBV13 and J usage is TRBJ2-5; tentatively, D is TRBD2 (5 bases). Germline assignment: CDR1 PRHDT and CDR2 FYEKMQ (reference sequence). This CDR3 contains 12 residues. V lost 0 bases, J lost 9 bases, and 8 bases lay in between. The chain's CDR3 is CASSLGTGSQYF. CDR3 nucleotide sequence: TGTGCCAGCAGCTTAGGGACGGGGTCCCAGTACTTC.